One and the same sample provided the 5 T cell receptor beta chains below, sequenced in a study of cytomegalovirus exposure and HLA in healthy donors. The PCR used 60 Vbeta and 13 Jbeta primers. Profiled with immunoSEQ multiplex PCR; TCRdb holds only in-frame clones, not every one. This listing includes approximately 110,000 clones. The sequencing sample was made of PBMCs. The receptors derive from a man aged 18 to 30 in good health and CMV-seronegative.

The chain joins TRBV5-1 to TRBJ1-1, with D possibly matching TRBD1 (6 bases). V lost 4 bases, J lost 3 bases, and 10 bases lay in between. Germline CDR1 reads SGHRS; CDR2 reads YFSETQ. This CDR3 has 13 residues. The DNA of the CDR3 is TGCGCCAGCAGCACCAGGGGTTACACTGAAGCTTTCTTT. It is translated as CASSTRGYTEAFF. The full variable domain, with the rest looked up from reference TRBV5-1 and TRBJ1-1, is KAGVTQTPRYLIKTRGQQVTLSCSPISGHRSVSWYQQTPGQGLQFLFEYFSETQRNKGNFPGRFSGRQFSNSRSEMNVSTLELGDSALYLCASSTRGYTEAFFGQGTRLTVV.

The chain couples TRBV9 to TRBJ2-6; D uncertain. The V and J ends lost 6 bases and 0 bases respectively, with 4 bases between them. This CDR3 has 13 residues. Germline values: CDR1 SGDLS, CDR2 YYNGEE. The DNA for the CDR3 is TGTGCCAGCACTTCCTCTGGGGCCAACGTCCTGACTTTC. This codes for CASTSSGANVLTF.

The chain combines TRBV7-4 with TRBJ2-7, with D perhaps matching TRBD1 (6 bases). This CDR3 comprises 19 residues. Germline-derived CDR1 and CDR2 are SGHVT and SQSDAQ. The V gene lost 1 base and the J gene lost 3 bases, with 25 bases spanning the gap. DNA of the CDR3: TGTGCCAGCAGCTTAGACGGTGACAGGCTTTCCCCTACCCACTACGAGCAGTACTTC. It encodes CASSLDGDRLSPTHYEQYF. Filled out from reference TRBV7-4 and TRBJ2-7, the complete variable domain reads GAGVSQSPRYKVAKRGRDVALRCDSISGHVTLYWYRQTLGQGSEVLTYSQSDAQRDKSGRPSGRFSAERPERSVSTLKIQRTEQGDSAVYLCASSLDGDRLSPTHYEQYFGPGTRLTVT.

The chain carries TRBV7-9 and TRBJ1-1, with D possibly being TRBD1 (5 bases). From germline, CDR1 is SEHNR and CDR2 FQNEAQ (reference sequence). V lost 8 bases and J lost 4, with 20 bases in between. The CDR3 runs 15 residues. CDR3 residues: CASRGEGFVGTEAFF. For the CDR3, the DNA is TGTGCCAGCCGAGGGGAGGGATTCGTAGGCACTGAAGCTTTCTTT.

The J gene is TRBJ1-2, the V gene TRBV20-1, with unresolved D. The CDR3 spans 10 residues. The V gene's germline CDR1 is DFQATT and CDR2 SNEGSKA (reference sequence). Trimming removed 6 bases from V and 8 bases from J, with 10 bases in between. Here the CDR3 reads CSANSPGYTF. The CDR3 DNA sequence: TGCAGTGCCAATAGCCCGGGCTACACCTTC.